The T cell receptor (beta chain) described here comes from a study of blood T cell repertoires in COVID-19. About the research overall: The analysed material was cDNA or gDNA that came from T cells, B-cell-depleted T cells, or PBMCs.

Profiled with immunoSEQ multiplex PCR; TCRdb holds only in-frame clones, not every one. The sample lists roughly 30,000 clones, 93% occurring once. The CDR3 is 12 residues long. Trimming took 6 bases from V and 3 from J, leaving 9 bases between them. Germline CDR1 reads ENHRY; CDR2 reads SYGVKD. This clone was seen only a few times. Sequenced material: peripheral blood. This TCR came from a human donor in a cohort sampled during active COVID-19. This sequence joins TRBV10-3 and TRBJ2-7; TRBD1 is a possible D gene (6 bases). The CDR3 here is CAISRGGYEQYF. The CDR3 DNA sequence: TGTGCCATCAGCCGAGGGGGCTACGAGCAGTACTTC.